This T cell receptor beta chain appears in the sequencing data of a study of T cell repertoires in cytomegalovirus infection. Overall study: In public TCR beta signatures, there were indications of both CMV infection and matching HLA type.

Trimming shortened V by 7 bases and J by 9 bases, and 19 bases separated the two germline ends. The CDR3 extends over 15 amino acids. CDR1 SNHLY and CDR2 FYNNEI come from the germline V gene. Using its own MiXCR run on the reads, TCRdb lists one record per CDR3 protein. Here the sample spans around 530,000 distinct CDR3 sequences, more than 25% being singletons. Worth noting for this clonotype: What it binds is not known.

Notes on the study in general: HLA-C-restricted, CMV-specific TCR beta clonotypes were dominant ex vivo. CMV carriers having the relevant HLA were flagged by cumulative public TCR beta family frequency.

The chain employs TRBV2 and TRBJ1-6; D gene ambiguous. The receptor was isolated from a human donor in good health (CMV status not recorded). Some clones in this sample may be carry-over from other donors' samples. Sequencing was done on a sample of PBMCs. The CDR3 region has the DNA TGTGCCAGCACCGAGGGAGTAGAGGGAGTTTCACCCCTCCACTTT. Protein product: CASTEGVEGVSPLHF.